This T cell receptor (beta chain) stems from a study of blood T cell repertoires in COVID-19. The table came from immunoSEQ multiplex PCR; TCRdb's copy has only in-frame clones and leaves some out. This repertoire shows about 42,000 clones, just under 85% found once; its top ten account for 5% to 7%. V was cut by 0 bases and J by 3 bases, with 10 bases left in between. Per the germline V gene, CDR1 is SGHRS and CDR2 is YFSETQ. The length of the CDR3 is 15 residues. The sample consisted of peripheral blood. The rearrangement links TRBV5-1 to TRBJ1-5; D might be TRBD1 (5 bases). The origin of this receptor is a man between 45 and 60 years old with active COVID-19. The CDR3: CASSLEGKVNQPQHF. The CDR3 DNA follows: TGCGCCAGCAGCTTGGAGGGGAAAGTCAATCAGCCCCAGCATTTT.